The 18 T cell receptor beta chains reported below all come from one sample, sequenced in a study of OX40 agonist ivuxolimab in advanced cancers. Using immunoSEQ multiplex PCR, the repertoire was profiled, and TCRdb retains in-frame clones only, with some absent. The table lists about 37,000 clones, roughly 84% of them singletons. The specimen comprised CD4+ or CD8+ T cells sorted from blood, sampled in a trial of the OX40 agonist ivuxolimab. The origin of the receptors is an adult with an advanced solid tumor such as melanoma, head and neck, liver or kidney cancer.

This chain connects TRBV9 to TRBJ2-3, with D possibly TRBD1 on 6 matching bases. This CDR3 is built from 16 residues. Trimming removed 3 bases at V and 2 bases at J, with 16 bases between. Germline V gene sequence: CDR1 SGDLS, CDR2 YYNGEE. This CDR3 is CASSAGTLKFTDTQYF. In DNA form, the CDR3 reads TGTGCCAGCAGCGCTGGGACACTAAAATTCACAGATACGCAGTATTTT.

The rearrangement uses TRBV4-1 and TRBJ2-7; a possible D gene is TRBD2 (5 bases). The CDR3 totals 14 residues. The germline CDR1 and CDR2 sequences are MGHRA and YSYEKL. V lost 1 base and J lost 2, with 9 bases in between. Here the CDR3 DNA reads TGCGCCAGCAGCCAAGCGGGATCGGCCTACGAGCAGTACTTC. Its protein is CASSQAGSAYEQYF.

The genes are TRBV7-9 and TRBJ2-7, with D perhaps matching TRBD1 (6 bases). Germline CDR1 SEHNR, CDR2 FQNEAQ (reference sequence). The CDR3 covers 14 residues. The V gene lost 5 bases and the J gene lost 5 bases, with 16 bases spanning the gap. DNA for the CDR3: TGTGCCAGCAGCACTCAGGGGACCTCACACGAGCAGTACTTC. Translating gives CASSTQGTSHEQYF.

CDR3 bases: TGTGCCAGCAGCTTAGCGCTGGGTGCACCCCTCCACTTT. Residues: CASSLALGAPLHF. The chain couples TRBV7-9 to TRBJ1-6; no definite D call. Per the germline V gene, CDR1 is SEHNR and CDR2 is FQNEAQ (reference sequence). The V end was cut by 0 bases, the J end by 11 bases, with 8 bases between. The CDR3 is made up of 13 amino acids.

The J gene is TRBJ2-5, the V gene TRBV4-3, with TRBD2 as a possible D gene (6 bases). Trimming pared 1 base from V and 5 bases from J, leaving 14 bases between. Germline V gene lookup returns CDR1 LGHNA and CDR2 YSLEER. This CDR3 is 15 amino acids long. CDR3 loop: CASSQGLGRQETQYF. The CDR3 DNA sequence: TGCGCCAGCAGCCAAGGACTAGGGAGGCAGGAGACCCAGTACTTC.

The chain recombines TRBV28 with TRBJ2-7; 8 positions match TRBD1. J gave up 6 bases and V 8 bases, and 12 bases lay outside the gene matches. The germline V gene encodes CDR1 MDHEN and CDR2 SYDVKM. The CDR3 has 14 residues. The CDR3 protein is CASGRQGPTTEQYF. CDR3 sequence (DNA): TGTGCCAGCGGAAGACAGGGGCCCACAACCGAGCAGTACTTC. Complete variable domain (other parts from reference TRBV28 and TRBJ2-7): DVKVTQSSRYLVKRTGEKVFLECVQDMDHENMFWYRQDPGLGLRLIYFSYDVKMKEKGDIPEGYSVSREKKERFSLILESASTNQTSMYLCASGRQGPTTEQYFGPGTRLTVT.

This chain uses TRBV19 with TRBJ2-1; 8 nucleotides line up with TRBD2. V shed 4 bases, J shed 4 bases, and the junction held 12 bases outside the gene matches. The CDR3 totals 17 residues. Germline values: CDR1 LNHDA, CDR2 SQIVND (reference sequence). The DNA of the CDR3 is TGTGCCAGTAGTACCACGGGGGGGGACCACCTATACAATGAGCAGTTCTTC. It codes for CASSTTGGDHLYNEQFF.

This clone appeared a few times. This sequence joins TRBV4-1 and TRBJ1-5; maybe TRBD1 (6 bases). The CDR3 spans 14 residues. Germline lookup yields CDR1 MGHRA and CDR2 YSYEKL. V lost 2 bases and J 9 bases, leaving 14 bases between the germline ends. The CDR3 protein is CASSQISRGGPQHF. The CDR3, as DNA: TGCGCCAGCAGCCAAATAAGCCGAGGGGGGCCCCAGCATTTT.

The chain joins TRBV15 to TRBJ2-7; 8 nucleotides align to TRBD1. J lost 2 bases, V lost 4 bases, and 7 bases had no gene match. This CDR3 comprises 15 residues. Germline lookup yields CDR1 LNHNV and CDR2 YYDKDF (reference sequence). Here the CDR3 DNA reads TGTGCCACCAGCACTTGGACAGGGTCTACCTACGAGCAGTACTTC. Translated, it gives CATSTWTGSTYEQYF.

The rearrangement joins TRBV30 to TRBJ2-1; 10 nucleotides align to TRBD2. The germline V gene encodes CDR1 GTSNPN and CDR2 SVGIG (reference sequence). The CDR3 contains 13 residues. J gave up 8 bases and V 5 bases, and 6 bases lay outside the gene matches. CDR3 coding DNA: TGTGCCTGGGGTAGCGGGACTAGCGATGAGCAGTTCTTC. Amino acid sequence: CAWGSGTSDEQFF.

The chain links TRBV6-1 to TRBJ2-7, with D possibly matching TRBD2 (6 bases). V was trimmed by 0 bases and J by 2 bases, leaving 20 bases between them. This CDR3 is 18 amino acids long. Germline values: CDR1 MNHNS, CDR2 SASEGT. CDR3 DNA: TGTGCCAGCAGTGAAGCGATTATCCGGGAGTCTTCACCCTACGAGCAGTACTTC. It encodes CASSEAIIRESSPYEQYF.

The CDR3 DNA reads TGTGCCAGTAGTAAAGGACTCACTGAAGCTTTCTTT. Protein sequence: CASSKGLTEAFF. The chain carries TRBV19 and TRBJ1-1; D is uncertain. Germline lookup yields CDR1 LNHDA and CDR2 SQIVND (reference sequence). The germline V and J ends were trimmed by 4 bases and 4 bases, with 7 bases remaining between them. The CDR3 is 12 amino acids.

The chain combines TRBV4-1 with TRBJ2-3; 10 bases are a match to TRBD2. The V segment lost 4 bases and the J segment 5 bases; nucleotides outside the gene matches: 9. The V gene's germline CDR1 is MGHRA and CDR2 YSYEKL. The CDR3 runs to 16 residues. The CDR3 spells CASSPLAGAARDTQYF. CDR3 DNA sequence: TGCGCCAGCAGCCCCCTAGCGGGAGCCGCAAGAGATACGCAGTATTTT.

This rearrangement joins TRBV2 to TRBJ2-3; TRBD1 aligns across 7 bases. The CDR3 length is 17 residues. The ends lost 10 bases at V and 0 bases at J; junction bases unmatched: 16. Looked up from germline, CDR1 is SNHLY and CDR2 is FYNNEI. The CDR3 loop is CATTPDRAESSTDTQYF. CDR3 bases: TGTGCCACGACCCCCGACAGGGCCGAATCTAGCACAGATACGCAGTATTTT.

This chain joins TRBV2 and TRBJ1-5; tentative D call: TRBD1 (5 bases). The CDR3 loop spans 15 amino acids. The germline gives CDR1 SNHLY, CDR2 FYNNEI. V dropped 3 bases and J dropped 0 bases, with 9 bases sitting between them. CDR3 loop: CASSDPTVSNQPQHF. CDR3 DNA: TGTGCCAGCAGTGACCCGACAGTTAGCAATCAGCCCCAGCATTTT.

V usage is TRBV6-1 and J usage is TRBJ2-6; D may match TRBD1 or TRBD2 (7 bases each). V was shortened by 4 bases and J by 9 bases, with 13 bases between the two germline ends. The CDR3 runs to 14 residues. Germline V lookup: CDR1 MNHNS, CDR2 SASEGT. The CDR3 bases are TGTGCCAGCAGTGCAGGGGGGGAGAACAACGTCCTGACTTTC. Its protein product is CASSAGGENNVLTF.

The chain couples TRBV27 to TRBJ2-1; 10 bases agree with TRBD2. J gave up 0 bases and V 6 bases, and 5 bases lay outside the gene matches. The CDR3 covers 16 residues. Germline-derived CDR1 and CDR2 are MNHEY and SMNVEV (reference sequence). As DNA, the CDR3 is TGTGCCAGCAGAGCTGTAGCGGGAGGCTCCTACAATGAGCAGTTCTTC. Translated: CASRAVAGGSYNEQFF.

The rearrangement joins TRBV6-4 to TRBJ2-1, with D maybe TRBD2 (7 bases). Per the germline V gene, CDR1 is MRHNA and CDR2 is SNTAGT. The CDR3 runs 15 residues. The V end lost 4 bases, the J end lost 6 bases, and 16 bases lay between the germline ends. The DNA of the CDR3 is TGTGCCAGCAGTGGTCTCGCGGGGGCGGGCAATGAGCAGTTCTTC. Its translation: CASSGLAGAGNEQFF.